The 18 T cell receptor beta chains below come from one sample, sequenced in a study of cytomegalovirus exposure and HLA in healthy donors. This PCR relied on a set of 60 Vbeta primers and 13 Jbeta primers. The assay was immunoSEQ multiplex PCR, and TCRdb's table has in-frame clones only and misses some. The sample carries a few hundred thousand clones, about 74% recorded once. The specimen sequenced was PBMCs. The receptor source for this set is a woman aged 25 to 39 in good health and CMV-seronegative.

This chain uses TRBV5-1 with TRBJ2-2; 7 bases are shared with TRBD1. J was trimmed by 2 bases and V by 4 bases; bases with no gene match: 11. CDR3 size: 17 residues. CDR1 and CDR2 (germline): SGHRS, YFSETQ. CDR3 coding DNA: TGCGCCAGCAGCACATTGGCTCAGGGGGTTAACACCGGGGAGCTGTTTTTT. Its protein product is CASSTLAQGVNTGELFF.

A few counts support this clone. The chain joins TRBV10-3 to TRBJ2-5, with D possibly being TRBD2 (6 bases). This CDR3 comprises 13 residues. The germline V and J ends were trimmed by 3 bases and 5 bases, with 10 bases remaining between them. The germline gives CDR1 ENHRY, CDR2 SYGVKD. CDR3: CAISDPGGETQYF. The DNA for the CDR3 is TGTGCCATCAGTGATCCAGGAGGGGAGACCCAGTACTTC.

In DNA form, the CDR3 reads TGTGCCATCAGTGATTCAATTGGACAGGGGGAATACACCTTC. Encoded protein: CAISDSIGQGEYTF. This rearrangement joins TRBV10-3 to TRBJ1-2, with 10 bases that match TRBD1. This CDR3 has 14 residues. The V and J ends lost 3 bases and 11 bases, in that order; junction bases with no gene match: 9. Germline V gene sequence: CDR1 ENHRY, CDR2 SYGVKD.

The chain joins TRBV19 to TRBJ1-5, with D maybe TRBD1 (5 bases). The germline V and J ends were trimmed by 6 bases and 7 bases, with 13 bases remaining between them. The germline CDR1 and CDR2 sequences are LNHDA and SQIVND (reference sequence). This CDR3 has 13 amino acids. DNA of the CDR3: TGTGCCAGTAGCGACAGCCTCTTCCAGCCCCAGCATTTT. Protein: CASSDSLFQPQHF. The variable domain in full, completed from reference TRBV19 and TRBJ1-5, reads DGGITQSPKYLFRKEGQNVTLSCEQNLNHDAMYWYRQDPGQGLRLIYYSQIVNDFQKGDIAEGYSVSREKKESFPLTVTSAQKNPTAFYLCASSDSLFQPQHFGDGTRLSIL.

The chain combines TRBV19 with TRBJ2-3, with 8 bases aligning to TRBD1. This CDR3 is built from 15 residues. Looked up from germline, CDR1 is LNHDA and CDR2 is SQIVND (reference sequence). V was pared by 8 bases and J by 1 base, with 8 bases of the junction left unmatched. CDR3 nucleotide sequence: TGTGCCAGTGGGCCGGACAGGGTGGGCACAGATACGCAGTATTTT. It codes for CASGPDRVGTDTQYF.

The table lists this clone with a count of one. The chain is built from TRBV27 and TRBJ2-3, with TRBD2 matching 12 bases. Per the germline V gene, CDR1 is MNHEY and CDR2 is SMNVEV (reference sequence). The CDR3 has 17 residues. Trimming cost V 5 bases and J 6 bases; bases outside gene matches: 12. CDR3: CASSTRLAGELSDTQYF. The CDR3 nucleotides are TGTGCCAGCAGTACCCGACTAGCGGGAGAGCTTTCGGATACGCAGTATTTT.

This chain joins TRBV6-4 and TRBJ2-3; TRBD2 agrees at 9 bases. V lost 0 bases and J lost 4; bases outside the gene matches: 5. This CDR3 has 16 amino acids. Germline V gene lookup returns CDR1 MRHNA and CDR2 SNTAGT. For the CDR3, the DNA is TGTGCCAGCAGTGACTCTGCAGCGGGGGGTTCAGATACGCAGTATTTT. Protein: CASSDSAAGGSDTQYF.

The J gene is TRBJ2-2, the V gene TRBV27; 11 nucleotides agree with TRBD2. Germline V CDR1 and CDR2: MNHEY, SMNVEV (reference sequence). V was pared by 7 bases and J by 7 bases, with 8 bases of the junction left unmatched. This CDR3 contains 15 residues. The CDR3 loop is CASKGLAGGIGELFF. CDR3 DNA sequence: TGTGCCAGCAAAGGGTTAGCGGGAGGGATCGGGGAGCTGTTTTTT.

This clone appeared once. CDR3 in amino acids: CASSLPTSGKVNEQFF. CDR3 DNA: TGCGCCAGCAGCTTGCCGACTAGCGGGAAAGTTAATGAGCAGTTCTTC. The chain is built from TRBV5-1 and TRBJ2-1; 11 bases are shared with TRBD2. The length of the CDR3 is 16 residues. CDR1 and CDR2 from the germline V gene are SGHRS and YFSETQ. J was trimmed by 7 bases and V by 1 base; bases with no gene match: 7.

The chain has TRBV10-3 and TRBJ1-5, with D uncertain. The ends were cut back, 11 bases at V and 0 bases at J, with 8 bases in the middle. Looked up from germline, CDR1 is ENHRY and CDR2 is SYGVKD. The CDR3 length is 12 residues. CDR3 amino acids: CAVGDSNQPQHF. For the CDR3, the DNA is TGTGCCGTCGGGGATAGCAATCAGCCCCAGCATTTT.

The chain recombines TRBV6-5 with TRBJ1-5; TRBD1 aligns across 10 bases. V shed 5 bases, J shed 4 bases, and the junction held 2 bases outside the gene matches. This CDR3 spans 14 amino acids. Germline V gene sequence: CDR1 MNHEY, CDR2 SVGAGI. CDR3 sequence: CASSGGQGNQPQHF. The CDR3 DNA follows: TGTGCCAGCAGTGGGGGACAGGGGAATCAGCCCCAGCATTTT.

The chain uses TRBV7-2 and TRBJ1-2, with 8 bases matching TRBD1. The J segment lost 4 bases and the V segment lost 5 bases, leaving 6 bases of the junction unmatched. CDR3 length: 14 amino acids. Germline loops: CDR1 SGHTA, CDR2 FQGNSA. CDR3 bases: TGTGCCAGCAGCCCCCCCGACAGGGGCTATGGCTACACCTTC. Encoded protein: CASSPPDRGYGYTF.

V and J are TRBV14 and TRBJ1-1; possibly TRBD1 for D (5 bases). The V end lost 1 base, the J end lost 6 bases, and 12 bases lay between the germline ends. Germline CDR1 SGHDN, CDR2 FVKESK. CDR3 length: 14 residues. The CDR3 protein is CASSQAQPRAEAFF. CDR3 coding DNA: TGTGCCAGCAGCCAAGCACAGCCCAGGGCTGAAGCTTTCTTT.

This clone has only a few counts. The CDR3 sequence: CASSGQLYNEQFF. CDR3 coding DNA: TGTGCCAGCAGCGGACAACTCTACAATGAGCAGTTCTTC. V is TRBV14 and J is TRBJ2-1; D may be TRBD1 (5 bases). This CDR3 spans 13 amino acids. V shed 5 bases and J shed 3 bases, with 8 bases lying between them. CDR1 is SGHDN and CDR2 is FVKESK in the germline V gene.

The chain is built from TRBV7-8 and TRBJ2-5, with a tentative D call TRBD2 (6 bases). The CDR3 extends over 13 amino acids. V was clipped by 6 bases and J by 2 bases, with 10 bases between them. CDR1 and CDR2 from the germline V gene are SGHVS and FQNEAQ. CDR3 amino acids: CASRGTLQETQYF. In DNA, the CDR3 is TGTGCCAGCAGGGGGACTTTACAAGAGACCCAGTACTTC.

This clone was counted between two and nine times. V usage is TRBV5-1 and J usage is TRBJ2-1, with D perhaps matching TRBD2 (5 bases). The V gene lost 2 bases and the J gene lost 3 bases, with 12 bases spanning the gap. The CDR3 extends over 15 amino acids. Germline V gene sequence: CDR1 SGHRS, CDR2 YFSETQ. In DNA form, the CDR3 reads TGCGCCAGCAGCTTCGAGGGAGACCACTACAATGAGCAGTTCTTC. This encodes CASSFEGDHYNEQFF. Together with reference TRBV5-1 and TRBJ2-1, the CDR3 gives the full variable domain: KAGVTQTPRYLIKTRGQQVTLSCSPISGHRSVSWYQQTPGQGLQFLFEYFSETQRNKGNFPGRFSGRQFSNSRSEMNVSTLELGDSALYLCASSFEGDHYNEQFFGPGTRLTVL.

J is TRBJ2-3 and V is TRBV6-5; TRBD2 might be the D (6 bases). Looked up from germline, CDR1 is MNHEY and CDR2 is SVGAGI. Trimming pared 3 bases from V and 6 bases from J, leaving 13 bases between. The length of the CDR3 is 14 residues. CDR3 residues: CASSYRGGGDTQYF. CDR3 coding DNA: TGTGCCAGCAGTTATAGGGGAGGTGGGGATACGCAGTATTTT.

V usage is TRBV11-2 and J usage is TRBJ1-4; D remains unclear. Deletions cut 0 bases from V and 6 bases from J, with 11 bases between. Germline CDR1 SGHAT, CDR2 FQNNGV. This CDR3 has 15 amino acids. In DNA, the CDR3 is TGTGCCAGCAGCTTAGATCTCACACAGTATGAAAAACTGTTTTTT. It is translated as CASSLDLTQYEKLFF.